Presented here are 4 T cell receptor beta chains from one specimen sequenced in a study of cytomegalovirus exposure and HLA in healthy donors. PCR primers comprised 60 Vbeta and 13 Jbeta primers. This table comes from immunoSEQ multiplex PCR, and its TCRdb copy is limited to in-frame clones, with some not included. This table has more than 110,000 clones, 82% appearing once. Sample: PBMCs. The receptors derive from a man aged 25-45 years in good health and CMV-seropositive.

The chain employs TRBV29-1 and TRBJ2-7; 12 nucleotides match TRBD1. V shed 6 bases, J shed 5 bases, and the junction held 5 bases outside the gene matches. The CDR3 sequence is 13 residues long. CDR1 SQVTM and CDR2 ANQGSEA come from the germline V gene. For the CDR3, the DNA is TGCAGCGTGTCCGGGACAGGGGGCCACGAGCAGTACTTC. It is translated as CSVSGTGGHEQYF.

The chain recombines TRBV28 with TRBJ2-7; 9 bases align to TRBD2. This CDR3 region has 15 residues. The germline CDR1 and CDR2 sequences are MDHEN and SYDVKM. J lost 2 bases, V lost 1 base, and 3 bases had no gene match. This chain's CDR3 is CASSLLGGRAYEQYF. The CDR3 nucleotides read TGTGCCAGCAGTTTATTGGGCGGGAGGGCCTACGAGCAGTACTTC.

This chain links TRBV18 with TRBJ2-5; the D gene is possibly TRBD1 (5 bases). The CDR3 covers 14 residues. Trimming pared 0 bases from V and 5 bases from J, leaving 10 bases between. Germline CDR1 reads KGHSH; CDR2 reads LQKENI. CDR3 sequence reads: CASSPPGAVETQYF. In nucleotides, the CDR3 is TGTGCCAGCTCACCACCAGGGGCGGTGGAGACCCAGTACTTC.

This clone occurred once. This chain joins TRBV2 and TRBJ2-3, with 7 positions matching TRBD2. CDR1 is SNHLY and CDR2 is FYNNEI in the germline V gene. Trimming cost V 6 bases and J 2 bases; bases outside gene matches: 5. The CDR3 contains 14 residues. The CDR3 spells CASRAGLTTDTQYF. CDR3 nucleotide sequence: TGTGCCAGCAGAGCGGGACTAACCACAGATACGCAGTATTTT. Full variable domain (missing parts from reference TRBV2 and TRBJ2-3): EPEVTQTPSHQVTQMGQEVILRCVPISNHLYFYWYRQILGQKVEFLVSFYNNEISEKSEIFDDQFSVERPDGSNFTLKIRSTKLEDSAMYFCASRAGLTTDTQYFGPGTRLTVL.